This TCR beta chain was recorded in a study of blood T cells in healthy people across ages. This clonotype was observed a handful of times. A sample-barcoded 5' primer and a J-beta primer mix were used in a second PCR of roughly 6 to 12 cycles. Each cDNA molecule received a tag from a template-switch adaptor that had 12 random nucleotides. TCRdb reprocessed the 5' RACE reads via MiXCR and lists one record per CDR3 protein. This sample carries about 940,000 distinct CDR3 sequences, roughly 52% of them seen once, and the ten largest clones take 13%. Each sample yielded at least 6 micrograms of PBMC total RNA. There are 18 residues in the CDR3. The germline gives CDR1 DFQATT, CDR2 SNEGSKA (reference sequence). Trimming at V came to 0 bases and at J to 2 bases, leaving 6 bases not matched to a gene.

V and J are TRBV20-1 and TRBJ2-1; 14 nucleotides match TRBD2. Sequencing used blood. The sequence derives from a man aged 25 to 40 in good health. The CDR3 region is CSARDRLAGGTTYNEQFF. The CDR3 DNA is TGCAGTGCTAGAGATCGACTAGCGGGGGGGACGACCTACAATGAGCAGTTCTTC.